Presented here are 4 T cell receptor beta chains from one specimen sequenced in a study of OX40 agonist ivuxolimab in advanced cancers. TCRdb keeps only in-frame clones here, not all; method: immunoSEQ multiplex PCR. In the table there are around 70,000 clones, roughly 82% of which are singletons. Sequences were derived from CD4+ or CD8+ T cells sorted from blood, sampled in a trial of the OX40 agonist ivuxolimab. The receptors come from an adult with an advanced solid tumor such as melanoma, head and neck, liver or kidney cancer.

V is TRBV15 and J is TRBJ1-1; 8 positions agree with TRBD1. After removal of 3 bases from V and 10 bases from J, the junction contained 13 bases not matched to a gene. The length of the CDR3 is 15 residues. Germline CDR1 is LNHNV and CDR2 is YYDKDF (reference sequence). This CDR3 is CATSSPDRGAIRAFF. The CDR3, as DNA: TGTGCCACCAGCAGCCCCGACAGGGGAGCCATTCGAGCTTTCTTT.

The CDR3 reads CASSLGGTGNTIYF. DNA of the CDR3: TGTGCCAGCAGCTTAGGAGGGACGGGAAACACCATATATTTT. The chain carries TRBV7-8 and TRBJ1-3, with TRBD1 as a possible D gene (5 bases). Germline CDR1 and CDR2: SGHVS and FQNEAQ. The ends were cut back, 1 base at V and 4 bases at J, with 8 bases in the middle. This CDR3 has 14 amino acids.

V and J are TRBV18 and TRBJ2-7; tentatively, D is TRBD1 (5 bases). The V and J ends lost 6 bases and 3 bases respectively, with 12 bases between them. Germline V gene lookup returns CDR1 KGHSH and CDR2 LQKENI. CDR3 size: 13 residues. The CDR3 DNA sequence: TGTGCCAGCTCCCAGACAGAGAGCTACGAGCAGTACTTC. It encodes CASSQTESYEQYF.

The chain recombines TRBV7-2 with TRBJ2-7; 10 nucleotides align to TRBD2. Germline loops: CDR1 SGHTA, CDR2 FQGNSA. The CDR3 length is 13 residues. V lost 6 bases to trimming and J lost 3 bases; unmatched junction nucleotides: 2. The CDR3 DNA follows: TGTGCCAGCAGGGTAGCGGGGGGCTACGAGCAGTACTTC. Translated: CASRVAGGYEQYF.